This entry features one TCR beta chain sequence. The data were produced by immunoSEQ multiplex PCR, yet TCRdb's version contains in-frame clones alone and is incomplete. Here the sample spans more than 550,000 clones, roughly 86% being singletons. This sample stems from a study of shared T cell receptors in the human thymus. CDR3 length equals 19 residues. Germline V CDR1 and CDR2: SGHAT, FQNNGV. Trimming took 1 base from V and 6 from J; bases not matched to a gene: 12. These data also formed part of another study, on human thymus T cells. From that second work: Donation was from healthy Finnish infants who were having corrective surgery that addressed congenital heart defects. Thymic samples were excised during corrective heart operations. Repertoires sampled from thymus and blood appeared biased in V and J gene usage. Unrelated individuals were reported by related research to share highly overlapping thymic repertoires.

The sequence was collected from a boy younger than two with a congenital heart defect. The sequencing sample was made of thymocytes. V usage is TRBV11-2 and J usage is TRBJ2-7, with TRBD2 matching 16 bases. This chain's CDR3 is CASSLVGLAGGPVRREQYF. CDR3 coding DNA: TGTGCCAGCAGCTTAGTGGGACTAGCGGGGGGGCCGGTCCGTCGCGAGCAGTACTTC.